These 28 T cell receptor beta chains share one sample of origin, sequenced in a study of post-analysis software for immune sequencing data. Their antigen targets remain unknown. Points from the study as a whole: Five TRBV segments occurring more often in patients than controls included TRBV5-6, TRBV5-1 and TRBV20-1.

cDNA libraries for TCR beta contained unique molecular identifiers. TCRdb reprocessed the PCR reads via MiXCR and lists one record per CDR3 protein. Among around 200,000 distinct CDR3 sequences, 29% were seen once, and the ten largest hold less than 4%. Sequencing was performed on blood. These receptors all come from a girl aged 2-17 years with multiple sclerosis.

The sample holds a few counts of this clonotype. The chain couples TRBV6-6 to TRBJ2-5; D remains ambiguous. Trimming removed 6 bases at V and 1 base at J, with 12 bases between. Germline CDR1 MNHNY, CDR2 SVGAGI (reference sequence). There are 14 residues in the CDR3. The CDR3: CASRGPKFQETQYF. CDR3 DNA: TGTGCCAGCAGGGGCCCCAAGTTCCAAGAGACCCAGTACTTC.

This chain joins TRBV18 and TRBJ1-1, with D possibly being TRBD1 (6 bases). V was shortened by 3 bases and J by 5 bases, with 13 bases between the two germline ends. The germline CDR1 and CDR2 sequences are KGHSH and LQKENI. The CDR3 is made up of 14 amino acids. The CDR3 reads CASSPRQEATEAFF. CDR3 bases: TGTGCCAGCTCACCCCGACAGGAGGCAACTGAAGCTTTCTTT.

Comment on this clonotype: A single base separates this from a much larger clone, so it may be a read error. CDR3 sequence reads: CASRLSRAGYGGYTF. The CDR3 DNA reads as TGTGCCAGCAGACTAAGTAGGGCAGGGTACGGGGGCTACACCTTC. The rearrangement uses TRBV28 and TRBJ1-2; tentatively, D is TRBD1 (5 bases). Trimming removed 6 bases at V and 8 bases at J, with 22 bases between. CDR1 is MDHEN, CDR2 SYDVKM, per germline. There are 15 residues in the CDR3.

The chain joins TRBV6-2 or TRBV6-3 to TRBJ1-5; D is ambiguous. V was clipped by 1 base and J by 7 bases, with 17 bases between them. Per the germline V gene, CDR1 is MNHEY and CDR2 is SVGEGT. The CDR3 is made up of 16 amino acids. The CDR3 bases are TGTGCCAGCAGTTACTTCCTGACCCTCGGCGGACAGCCCCAGCATTTT. Its translation is CASSYFLTLGGQPQHF.

The DNA for the CDR3 is TGTGCTAGTGGTTTTTCCACCGGGGAGCTGTTTTTT. Translated, it gives CASGFSTGELFF. This chain uses TRBV12-5 with TRBJ2-2; no reliable D call. V lost 3 bases and J 4 bases, leaving 3 bases between the germline ends. Germline CDR1 is LGHNT and CDR2 is FRNRAP. The CDR3 covers 12 residues.

Regarding this clonotype: At one of its ends the junction is not consistent with the germline gene, which may arise from a read error. The chain recombines TRBV2 with TRBJ2-7; D is perhaps TRBD1 (6 bases). The germline gives CDR1 SNHLY, CDR2 FYNNEI. The CDR3 covers 16 residues. The CDR3 coding sequence is TGTGCCAGCAGTGGATCCGCTGGGGGCTTTTCCTGCGAGCAGTACTTC. This translates into CASSGSAGGFSCEQYF.

With regard to this clonotype: This could be a read error, since a much larger clone is one nucleotide away. The chain employs TRBV4-2 and TRBJ2-5; D is ambiguous. CDR3 length: 14 residues. Germline assignment: CDR1 LGHNA and CDR2 YNFKEQ. The CDR3 sequence: CASSQADSEETHYF. In DNA, the CDR3 is TGTGCCAGCAGCCAAGCGGATAGTGAAGAGACCCACTACTTC.

There are a few counts of this clonotype. This chain uses TRBV20-1 with TRBJ1-1; D is undetermined. V lost 5 bases, J lost 7 bases, and 11 bases lay in between. Germline V gene sequence: CDR1 DFQATT, CDR2 SNEGSKA (reference sequence). This CDR3 is built from 11 residues. Here the CDR3 reads CSALRRFEAFF. The CDR3 bases are TGCAGTGCTTTGAGGAGATTTGAAGCTTTCTTT.

This clonotype was seen more than once but under ten times. The chain combines TRBV4-2 with TRBJ2-7; the match to TRBD2 covers 10 bases. Germline V lookup: CDR1 LGHNA, CDR2 YNFKEQ. The CDR3 runs 16 residues. The ends lost 0 bases at V and 3 bases at J; junction bases unmatched: 5. The CDR3 nucleotides are TGTGCCAGCAGCCAAGATTTCACTAGCGGGGACTACGAGCAGTACTTC. Its protein product is CASSQDFTSGDYEQYF.

In this sample, this clonotype turned up a few times. A much larger clonotype is one base distant, so this may be a read error. The rearrangement joins TRBV29-1 to TRBJ2-3, with 7 positions matching TRBD1. Germline V gene lookup returns CDR1 SQVTM and CDR2 ANQGSEA. Trimming removed 5 bases from V and 0 bases from J; junction bases left unmatched: 14. The CDR3 is 17 amino acids. The CDR3 DNA sequence: TGCAGCGTTTCCGGGACAGATGGGGGCACTAGCACAGATACGCAGTATTTT. This codes for CSVSGTDGGTSTDTQYF.

This clonotype was seen many times. The chain uses TRBV7-3 and TRBJ2-3; the D gene could be TRBD1 or TRBD2 (5 bases each). The V gene's germline CDR1 is SGHTA and CDR2 FQGTGA. The CDR3 has 17 amino acids. Deletions cut 7 bases from V and 0 bases from J, with 20 bases between. CDR3 loop: CASNAWDARGSTDTQYF. The DNA for the CDR3 is TGTGCCAGCAACGCTTGGGACGCCCGGGGAAGCACAGATACGCAGTATTTT.

This clonotype was recorded at least ten times. V gene TRBV12-3 or TRBV12-4 combines with J gene TRBJ2-2; D is ambiguous. V was shortened by 10 bases and J by 3 bases, with 18 bases between the two germline ends. The CDR3 is 15 amino acids. The CDR3 region has the DNA TGTGCCATCCCAACCGACCGGAGCTACACCGGGGAGCTGTTTTTT. Translating it yields CAIPTDRSYTGELFF.

Note on this clonotype: A read error may explain this, as a much larger clone is one base away. J is TRBJ2-1 and V is TRBV28; the D call may be TRBD1 or TRBD2 (5 bases each). The CDR3 covers 12 residues. Trimming left V 3 bases short and J 8 bases short, with 8 bases between. CDR1 is MDHEN and CDR2 is SYDVKM in the germline V gene. CDR3 residues: CASSLGVYEQFF. In DNA, the CDR3 is TGTGCCAGCAGTTTGGGGGTTTATGAGCAGTTCTTC.

This clonotype was picked up a small number of times. This chain connects TRBV19 to TRBJ2-6, with D possibly matching TRBD1 (5 bases). This CDR3 comprises 13 residues. Trimming took off 6 bases at V and 2 bases at J, with 5 bases between the two ends. CDR1 is LNHDA, CDR2 SQIVND, per germline (reference sequence). DNA for the CDR3: TGTGCCAGTAGGGGGCCTGGGGCCAACGTCCTGACTTTC. Translating gives CASRGPGANVLTF. Based on the CDR3 plus reference TRBV19 and TRBJ2-6, the full variable domain is DGGITQSPKYLFRKEGQNVTLSCEQNLNHDAMYWYRQDPGQGLRLIYYSQIVNDFQKGDIAEGYSVSREKKESFPLTVTSAQKNPTAFYLCASRGPGANVLTFGAGSRLTVL.

This clonotype was seen more than once but under ten times. This rearrangement joins TRBV5-1 to TRBJ2-1; perhaps TRBD2 as D (6 bases). V was trimmed by 0 bases and J by 2 bases, leaving 9 bases between them. Germline V gene sequence: CDR1 SGHRS, CDR2 YFSETQ. The length of the CDR3 is 15 residues. CDR3 loop: CASSLEGLPYNEQFF. The DNA for the CDR3 is TGCGCCAGCAGCTTGGAGGGACTTCCCTACAATGAGCAGTTCTTC.

This clonotype has only a few counts. The chain carries TRBV7-9 and TRBJ2-1, with D possibly TRBD2 on 5 matching bases. Trimming took 5 bases from V and 5 from J, leaving 16 bases between them. CDR1 SEHNR and CDR2 FQNEAQ come from the germline V gene (reference sequence). This CDR3 is 15 amino acids long. DNA for the CDR3: TGTGCCAGCAGCCCGGGTACGGGGTTCCACAATGAGCAGTTCTTC. It is translated as CASSPGTGFHNEQFF. The full variable domain, with the rest looked up from reference TRBV7-9 and TRBJ2-1, is DTGVSQNPRHKITKRGQNVTFRCDPISEHNRLYWYRQTLGQGPEFLTYFQNEAQLEKSRLLSDRFSAERPKGSFSTLEIQRTEQGDSAMYLCASSPGTGFHNEQFFGPGTRLTVL.

The chain joins TRBV29-1 to TRBJ2-5; 10 bases are a match to TRBD2. After removal of 3 bases from V and 2 bases from J, the junction contained 9 bases not matched to a gene. This CDR3 has 16 amino acids. Per the germline V gene, CDR1 is SQVTM and CDR2 is ANQGSEA. The CDR3 loop reads CSVDSPLAGVQETQYF. CDR3 DNA sequence: TGCAGCGTTGATAGTCCCCTAGCGGGAGTTCAAGAGACCCAGTACTTC.

As regards this clonotype: Just one base apart from a much larger clone, this may be a read error. This chain joins TRBV5-1 and TRBJ2-7, with 8 bases lining up with TRBD1. J gave up 2 bases and V 4 bases, and 5 bases lay outside the gene matches. The CDR3 sequence is 14 residues long. Germline CDR1 and CDR2: SGHRS and YFSETQ. The CDR3 loop reads CASSPQDRAYEQYF. Here the CDR3 DNA reads TGCGCCAGCAGCCCTCAGGACAGGGCCTACGAGCAGTACTTC.

This clonotype turned up a few times. The chain combines TRBV30 with TRBJ2-2; D not certain. V lost 0 bases and J lost 5, with 10 bases in between. CDR3 size: 14 residues. Germline lookup yields CDR1 GTSNPN and CDR2 SVGIG (reference sequence). In DNA form, the CDR3 reads TGTGCCTGGAGTGTACGGCCAGAAACCGGGGAGCTGTTTTTT. It is translated as CAWSVRPETGELFF.

The sample holds many counts of this clonotype. The V call is TRBV12-3 or TRBV12-4, the J call TRBJ2-7; D is uncertain. With 5 bases removed from V and 2 bases from J, the gap between germline ends came to 10 bases. The CDR3 is 13 amino acids. The CDR3 sequence is CASSLQAAYEQYF. DNA of the CDR3: TGTGCCAGCAGTCTGCAAGCTGCCTACGAGCAGTACTTC.

There are a few counts of this clonotype. The chain links TRBV29-1 to TRBJ1-5; D uncertain. V shed 6 bases and J shed 2 bases, with 17 bases lying between them. CDR3 size: 15 residues. Germline V gene data show CDR1 as SQVTM and CDR2 as ANQGSEA. This CDR3 reads CSVRSDGLGNQPQHF. CDR3 sequence (DNA): TGCAGCGTCCGTTCAGATGGGTTGGGCAATCAGCCCCAGCATTTT.

This clonotype was counted ten times or more. The J gene is TRBJ1-1, the V gene TRBV7-2, with D unresolved. Between the trimmed V and J ends, which lost 0 bases and 0 bases, there was a span of 17 bases. The germline V gene has CDR1 SGHTA and CDR2 FQGNSA. The CDR3 runs to 18 residues. The CDR3 bases are TGTGCCAGCAGCTTAGCGCGGCAGGTCGTCTCGATGAACACTGAAGCTTTCTTT. Protein product: CASSLARQVVSMNTEAFF.

This clonotype came up a few times. The V call is TRBV18, the J call TRBJ2-6, with D hard to call. Germline assignment: CDR1 KGHSH and CDR2 LQKENI. The CDR3 contains 19 residues. V dropped 2 bases and J dropped 0 bases, with 17 bases sitting between them. CDR3 sequence reads: CASSPTYARTVSGANVLTF. The DNA of the CDR3 is TGTGCCAGCTCACCAACTTACGCCCGGACGGTCTCTGGGGCCAACGTCCTGACTTTC.

J is TRBJ2-7 and V is TRBV7-9; no clear D. This CDR3 is built from 12 residues. Trimming left V 3 bases short and J 8 bases short, with 11 bases between. CDR1 is SEHNR, CDR2 FQNEAQ, per germline (reference sequence). As DNA, the CDR3 is TGTGCCAGCAGCTTGGTTGGCGCCAAGCAGTACTTC. Translated, it gives CASSLVGAKQYF.

In this sample, this clonotype turned up many times. J is TRBJ2-3 and V is TRBV24-1; TRBD2 matches 9 bases. The CDR3 loop spans 17 amino acids. The V gene's germline CDR1 is KGHDR and CDR2 SFDVKD. With 2 bases clipped from V and 1 base from J, the junction kept 6 bases outside the gene matches. CDR3 in amino acids: CATSDWAGGPGTDTQYF. In nucleotides, the CDR3 is TGTGCCACCAGTGATTGGGCGGGAGGGCCAGGCACAGATACGCAGTATTTT.

A few counts support this clonotype. The J gene is TRBJ2-7, the V gene TRBV29-1; weak D call: TRBD1 (5 bases). The CDR3 consists of 14 residues. Per the germline V gene, CDR1 is SQVTM and CDR2 is ANQGSEA. V lost 0 bases, J lost 3 bases, and 12 bases lay in between. The CDR3 protein is CSVEDRQQHYEQYF. DNA for the CDR3: TGCAGCGTTGAAGATCGACAGCAACACTACGAGCAGTACTTC.

This clonotype was counted between two and nine times. A much larger clone lies a single base off, so this may be a read error. The chain combines TRBV29-1 with TRBJ1-4, with D possibly matching TRBD1 (5 bases). The germline CDR1 and CDR2 sequences are SQVTM and ANQGSEA. CDR3 length equals 15 residues. CDR3 nucleotide sequence: TGCAGCGTAGCAGACCCCAGGGAGTCGAATGGAAAACTGTTTTTT. Encoded protein: CSVADPRESNGKLFF.

The V gene is TRBV9, the J gene TRBJ1-2; TRBD1 matches 7 bases. The germline gives CDR1 SGDLS, CDR2 YYNGEE. The CDR3 spans 16 residues. The trim removed 4 bases at V and 2 bases at J, leaving 11 bases unmatched. The CDR3 here is CASSPHVGQENYGYTF. The CDR3 bases are TGTGCCAGCAGCCCCCACGTTGGACAGGAGAACTATGGCTACACCTTC.